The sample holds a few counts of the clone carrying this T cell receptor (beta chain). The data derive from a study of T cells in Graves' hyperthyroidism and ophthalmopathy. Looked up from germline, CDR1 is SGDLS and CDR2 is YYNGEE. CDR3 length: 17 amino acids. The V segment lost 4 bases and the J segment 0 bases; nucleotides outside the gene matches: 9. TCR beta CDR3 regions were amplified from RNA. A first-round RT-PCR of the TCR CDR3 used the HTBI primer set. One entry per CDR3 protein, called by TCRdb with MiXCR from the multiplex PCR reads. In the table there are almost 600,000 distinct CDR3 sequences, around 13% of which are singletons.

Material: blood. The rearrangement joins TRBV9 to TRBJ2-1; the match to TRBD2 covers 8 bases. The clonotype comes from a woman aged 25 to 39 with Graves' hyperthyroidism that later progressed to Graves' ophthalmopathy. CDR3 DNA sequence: TGTGCCAGCAGCACATTTAGCGGGGTCAGCTCCTACAATGAGCAGTTCTTC. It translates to CASSTFSGVSSYNEQFF. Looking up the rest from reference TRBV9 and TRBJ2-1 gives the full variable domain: DSGVTQTPKHLITATGQRVTLRCSPRSGDLSVYWYQQSLDQGLQFLIQYYNGEERAKGNILERFSAQQFPDLHSELNLSSLELGDSALYFCASSTFSGVSSYNEQFFGPGTRLTVL.